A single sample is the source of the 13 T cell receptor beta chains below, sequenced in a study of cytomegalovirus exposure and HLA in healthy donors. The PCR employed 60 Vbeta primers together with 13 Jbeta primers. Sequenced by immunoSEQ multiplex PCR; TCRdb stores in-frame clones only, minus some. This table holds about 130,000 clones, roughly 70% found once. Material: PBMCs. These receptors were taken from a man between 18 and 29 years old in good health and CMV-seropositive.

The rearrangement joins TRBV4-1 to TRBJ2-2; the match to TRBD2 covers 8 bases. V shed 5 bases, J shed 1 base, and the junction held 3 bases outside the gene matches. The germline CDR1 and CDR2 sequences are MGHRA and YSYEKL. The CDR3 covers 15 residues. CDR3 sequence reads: CASSDRGGNTGELFF. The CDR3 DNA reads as TGCGCCAGCAGCGACCGGGGGGGGAACACCGGGGAGCTGTTTTTT.

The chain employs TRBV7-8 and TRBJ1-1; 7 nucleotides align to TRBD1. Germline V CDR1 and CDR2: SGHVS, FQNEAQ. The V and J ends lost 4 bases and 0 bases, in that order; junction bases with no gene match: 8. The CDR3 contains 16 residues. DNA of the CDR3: TGTGCCAGCAGCTACCGGACAGGAGGGTTGAACACTGAAGCTTTCTTT. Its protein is CASSYRTGGLNTEAFF.

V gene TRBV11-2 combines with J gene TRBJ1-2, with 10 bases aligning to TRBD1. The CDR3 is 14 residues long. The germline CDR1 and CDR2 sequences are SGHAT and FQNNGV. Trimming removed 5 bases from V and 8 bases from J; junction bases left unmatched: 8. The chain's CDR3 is CASSLRDRGGGYTF. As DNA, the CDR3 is TGTGCCAGCAGCCTAAGGGACAGGGGAGGCGGCTACACCTTC.

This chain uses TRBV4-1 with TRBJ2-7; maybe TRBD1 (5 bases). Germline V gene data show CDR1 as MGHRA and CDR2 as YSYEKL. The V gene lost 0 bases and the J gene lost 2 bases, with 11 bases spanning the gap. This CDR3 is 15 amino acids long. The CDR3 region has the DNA TGCGCCAGCAGCCAAGATCCCCCAGGGACCTACGAGCAGTACTTC. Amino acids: CASSQDPPGTYEQYF.

CDR3 loop: CASRAGLNTEAFF. As DNA, the CDR3 is TGTGCCAGCAGGGCAGGGCTGAACACTGAAGCTTTCTTT. The chain has TRBV28 and TRBJ1-1, with a weak D call TRBD1 (5 bases). The CDR3 covers 13 residues. V dropped 6 bases and J dropped 0 bases, with 8 bases sitting between them. CDR1 and CDR2 (germline): MDHEN, SYDVKM.

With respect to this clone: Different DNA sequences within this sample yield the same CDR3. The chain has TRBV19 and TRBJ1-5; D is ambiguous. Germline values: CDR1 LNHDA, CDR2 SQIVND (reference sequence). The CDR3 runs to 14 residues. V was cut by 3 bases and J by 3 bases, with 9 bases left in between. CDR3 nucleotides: TGTGCCAGTAGTATTAGACGGGACAATCAGCCCCAGCATTTT. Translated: CASSIRRDNQPQHF. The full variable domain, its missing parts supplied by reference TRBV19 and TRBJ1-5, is DGGITQSPKYLFRKEGQNVTLSCEQNLNHDAMYWYRQDPGQGLRLIYYSQIVNDFQKGDIAEGYSVSREKKESFPLTVTSAQKNPTAFYLCASSIRRDNQPQHFGDGTRLSIL.

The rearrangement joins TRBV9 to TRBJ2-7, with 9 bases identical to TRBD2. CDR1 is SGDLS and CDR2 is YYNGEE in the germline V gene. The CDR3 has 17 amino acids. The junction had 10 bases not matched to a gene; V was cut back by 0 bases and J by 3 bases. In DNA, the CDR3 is TGTGCCAGCAGCGTAGGGCTAGCGGGGACTATTGACTACGAGCAGTACTTC. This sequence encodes CASSVGLAGTIDYEQYF.

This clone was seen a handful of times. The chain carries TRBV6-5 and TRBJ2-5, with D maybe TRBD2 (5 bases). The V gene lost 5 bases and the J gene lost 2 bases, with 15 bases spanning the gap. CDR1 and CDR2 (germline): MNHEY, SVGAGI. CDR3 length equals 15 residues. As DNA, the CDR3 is TGTGCCAGCAGTCCTCTAGCAGGACTGCAAGAGACCCAGTACTTC. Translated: CASSPLAGLQETQYF.

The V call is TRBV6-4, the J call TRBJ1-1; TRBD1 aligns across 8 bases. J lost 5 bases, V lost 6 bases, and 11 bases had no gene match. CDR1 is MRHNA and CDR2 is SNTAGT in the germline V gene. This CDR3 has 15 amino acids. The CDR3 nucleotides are TGTGCCAGCAGGGTACAGGGGGAAGTTGGGACTGAAGCTTTCTTT. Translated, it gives CASRVQGEVGTEAFF.

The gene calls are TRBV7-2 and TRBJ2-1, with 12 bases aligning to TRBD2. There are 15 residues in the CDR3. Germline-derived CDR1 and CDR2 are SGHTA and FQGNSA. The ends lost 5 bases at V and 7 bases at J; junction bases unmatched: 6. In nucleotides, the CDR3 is TGTGCCAGCAGCCCTCTAGCGGGGGGGGGAAATGAGCAGTTCTTC. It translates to CASSPLAGGGNEQFF.

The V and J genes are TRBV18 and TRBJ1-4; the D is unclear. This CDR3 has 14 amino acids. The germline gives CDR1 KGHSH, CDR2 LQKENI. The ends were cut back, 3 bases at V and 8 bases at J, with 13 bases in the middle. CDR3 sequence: CASSPRGGEEKLFF. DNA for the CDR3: TGTGCCAGCTCACCCCGGGGAGGCGAGGAAAAACTGTTTTTT.

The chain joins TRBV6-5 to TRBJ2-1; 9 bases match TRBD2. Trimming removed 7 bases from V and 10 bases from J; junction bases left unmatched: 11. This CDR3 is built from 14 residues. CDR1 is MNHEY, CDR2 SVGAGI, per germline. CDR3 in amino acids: CASNSAGGGPEQFF. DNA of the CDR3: TGTGCCAGCAATTCGGCGGGGGGGGGACCCGAGCAGTTCTTC.

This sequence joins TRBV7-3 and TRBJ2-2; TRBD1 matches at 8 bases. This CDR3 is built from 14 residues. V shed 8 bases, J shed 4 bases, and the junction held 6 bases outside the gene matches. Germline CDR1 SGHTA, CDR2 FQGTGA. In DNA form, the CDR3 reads TGTGCCAGCGGCCCAGGGGGCGCCACCGGGGAGCTGTTTTTT. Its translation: CASGPGGATGELFF.